One and the same sample provided the 27 T cell receptor beta chains below, sequenced in a study of cytomegalovirus exposure and HLA in healthy donors. Primers for the PCR totalled 60 Vbeta and 13 Jbeta. Sequencing used immunoSEQ multiplex PCR; TCRdb keeps in-frame clones, though not all of them. The sample holds 120,000 or so clones, around three quarters seen once. The sequencing sample was made of PBMCs. These receptors originate from a male donor in good health and CMV-seronegative.

V is TRBV7-9 and J is TRBJ2-3, with D perhaps TRBD1 (7 bases). This CDR3 is 15 amino acids long. Germline lookup yields CDR1 SEHNR and CDR2 FQNEAQ (reference sequence). V lost 3 bases and J lost 5, with 15 bases in between. Written as DNA, the CDR3 is TGTGCCAGCAGCTTCACCCGGCAGGGGGGAGATACGCAGTATTTT. The encoded protein is CASSFTRQGGDTQYF. The full variable domain, completed using reference TRBV7-9 and TRBJ2-3, is DTGVSQNPRHKITKRGQNVTFRCDPISEHNRLYWYRQTLGQGPEFLTYFQNEAQLEKSRLLSDRFSAERPKGSFSTLEIQRTEQGDSAMYLCASSFTRQGGDTQYFGPGTRLTVL.

The chain carries TRBV27 and TRBJ1-2; no firm D call. The CDR3 contains 13 residues. From germline, CDR1 is MNHEY and CDR2 SMNVEV (reference sequence). V lost 2 bases and J lost 2, with 6 bases in between. The chain's CDR3 is CASSLRENYGYTF. The CDR3 nucleotides are TGTGCCAGCAGTTTAAGGGAGAACTATGGCTACACCTTC.

The rearrangement joins TRBV7-9 to TRBJ2-1; 10 bases fit TRBD2. J lost 7 bases, V lost 5 bases, and 8 bases had no gene match. The CDR3 consists of 15 residues. CDR1 is SEHNR and CDR2 is FQNEAQ in the germline V gene (reference sequence). The CDR3 reads CASSPGLAEGNEQFF. In DNA, the CDR3 is TGTGCCAGCAGCCCAGGACTAGCGGAGGGTAATGAGCAGTTCTTC.

On this clone itself: Other DNA sequences from this sample encode an identical CDR3 as well. V usage is TRBV5-1 and J usage is TRBJ2-2, with 10 bases aligning to TRBD1. Germline assignment: CDR1 SGHRS and CDR2 YFSETQ. The CDR3 totals 16 residues. V trimming: 4 bases; J trimming: 3 bases; junction bases outside the gene matches: 6. The chain's CDR3 is CASSPPGTGDTGELFF. The CDR3 DNA follows: TGCGCCAGCAGCCCCCCAGGGACAGGGGACACCGGGGAGCTGTTTTTT.

V usage is TRBV11-2 and J usage is TRBJ2-5; D is unresolved. The CDR3 has 13 residues. Germline V gene sequence: CDR1 SGHAT, CDR2 FQNNGV. V was shortened by 3 bases and J by 5 bases, with 10 bases between the two germline ends. CDR3 in DNA: TGTGCCAGCAGCTTCCCTCATGGCGAGACCCAGTACTTC. It encodes CASSFPHGETQYF.

V and J are TRBV2 and TRBJ2-7; the D is unclear. This CDR3 contains 11 residues. V dropped 7 bases and J dropped 3 bases, with 7 bases sitting between them. CDR1 is SNHLY, CDR2 FYNNEI, per germline. The CDR3 sequence is CASIQDYEQYF. DNA for the CDR3: TGTGCCAGCATTCAGGACTACGAGCAGTACTTC.

This chain uses TRBV27 with TRBJ2-7; 9 bases agree with TRBD2. J gave up 7 bases and V 6 bases, and 13 bases lay outside the gene matches. The CDR3 runs to 15 residues. CDR1 MNHEY and CDR2 SMNVEV come from the germline V gene (reference sequence). The CDR3 nucleotides read TGTGCCAGCAGCCACTTGGCGGGGGGGCCTCGAGAGCAGTACTTC. The encoded protein is CASSHLAGGPREQYF.

The CDR3 DNA reads as TGCGCCAGCAGCTTGGTCCCGGACAGGGGGTCCGGGGAGCTGTTTTTT. Translating gives CASSLVPDRGSGELFF. The V gene is TRBV5-1, the J gene TRBJ2-2, with 10 bases fitting TRBD1. The trim removed 0 bases at V and 6 bases at J, leaving 5 bases unmatched. Germline V CDR1 and CDR2: SGHRS, YFSETQ. This CDR3 region has 16 residues.

The chain recombines TRBV11-1 with TRBJ1-1, with 9 bases identical to TRBD1. Germline lookup yields CDR1 SGHAT and CDR2 FQDESV (reference sequence). After removal of 5 bases from V and 10 bases from J, the junction contained 8 bases not matched to a gene. CDR3 length equals 13 residues. DNA of the CDR3: TGTGCCAGCAGCAAACAGGGGGCACGTGGAGCTTTCTTT. Translation: CASSKQGARGAFF.

The chain recombines TRBV6-5 with TRBJ2-7, with D tentatively TRBD2 (6 bases). Germline lookup yields CDR1 MNHEY and CDR2 SVGAGI. The V end was cut by 4 bases, the J end by 6 bases, with 16 bases between. This CDR3 is built from 14 residues. The CDR3 loop is CASSFNPVGGEQYF. Here the CDR3 DNA reads TGTGCCAGCAGTTTCAACCCGGTGGGGGGCGAGCAGTACTTC.

This chain uses TRBV5-6 with TRBJ1-5; D uncertain. The CDR3 has 12 residues. Germline V gene lookup returns CDR1 SGHDT and CDR2 YYEEEE. V was cut by 4 bases and J by 4 bases, with 6 bases left in between. The CDR3 spells CASSQFNQPQHF. The CDR3 nucleotides are TGTGCCAGCAGCCAGTTTAATCAGCCCCAGCATTTT.

The table lists this clone with a count of one. The rearrangement uses TRBV6-5 and TRBJ1-2; the D is unclear. Deletions cut 5 bases from V and 4 bases from J, with 8 bases between. CDR1 MNHEY and CDR2 SVGAGI come from the germline V gene. CDR3 length equals 12 residues. Here the CDR3 DNA reads TGTGCCAGCAGTACAAACAGCTATGGCTACACCTTC. It codes for CASSTNSYGYTF.

This rearrangement joins TRBV6-4 to TRBJ2-2; tentative D call: TRBD2 (5 bases). Germline assignment: CDR1 MRHNA and CDR2 SNTAGT. The V gene lost 6 bases and the J gene lost 1 base, with 12 bases spanning the gap. This CDR3 has 15 residues. CDR3 sequence (DNA): TGTGCCAGCAGAGGTTTGGGAGAGAACACCGGGGAGCTGTTTTTT. Amino acids: CASRGLGENTGELFF.

The gene calls are TRBV14 and TRBJ2-3; 8 bases align to TRBD1. The CDR3 covers 17 residues. Germline CDR1 SGHDN, CDR2 FVKESK. J was trimmed by 4 bases and V by 4 bases; bases with no gene match: 13. CDR3 bases: TGTGCCAGCAGCCTCTTACTAGGACAGGGTGTATCAGATACGCAGTATTTT. Translating gives CASSLLLGQGVSDTQYF.

The chain employs TRBV9 and TRBJ1-1, with a possible D match to TRBD1 (5 bases). CDR1 and CDR2 from the germline V gene are SGDLS and YYNGEE. V lost 0 bases and J 6 bases, leaving 9 bases between the germline ends. The CDR3 length is 13 residues. For the CDR3, the DNA is TGTGCCAGCAGCGTAGTAGGGGCCGCTGAAGCTTTCTTT. Its protein is CASSVVGAAEAFF.

This chain links TRBV28 with TRBJ1-5; D is perhaps TRBD1 (6 bases). This CDR3 comprises 14 residues. In germline, CDR1 is MDHEN, CDR2 SYDVKM. The V end was cut by 3 bases, the J end by 3 bases, with 9 bases between. The CDR3 sequence is CASSFGQINQPQHF. CDR3 bases: TGTGCCAGCAGTTTTGGACAGATCAATCAGCCCCAGCATTTT.

Worth noting for this clone: One end of the junction varies from germline; a read error may be responsible. The rearrangement joins TRBV7-9 to TRBJ2-7; 8 positions match TRBD1. Germline lookup yields CDR1 SEHNR and CDR2 FQNEAQ (reference sequence). The CDR3 is 14 amino acids. CDR3: CSSSRGQGAYEQYF. The CDR3 DNA follows: TGTTCCAGCAGCCGAGGACAGGGAGCCTACGAGCAGTACTTC. Full variable domain (remainder filled in from reference TRBV7-9 and TRBJ2-7): DTGVSQNPRHKITKRGQNVTFRCDPISEHNRLYWYRQTLGQGPEFLTYFQNEAQLEKSRLLSDRFSAERPKGSFSTLEIQRTEQGDSAMYLCSSSRGQGAYEQYFGPGTRLTVT.

About this clone: The junction does not match germline at one end; this may be a read error. The chain carries TRBV6-4 and TRBJ2-4; 7 bases fit TRBD2. The CDR3 consists of 16 residues. Germline V gene data show CDR1 as MRHNA and CDR2 as SNTAGT. The CDR3 region is CASSDSTSLAKNSQYF. The DNA of the CDR3 is TGTGCCAGCAGTGACTCGACTAGCTTAGCCAAAAACAGTCAGTACTTC.

V is TRBV13 and J is TRBJ1-3, with unresolved D. The V end was cut by 5 bases, the J end by 4 bases, with 12 bases between. CDR1 is PRHDT and CDR2 is FYEKMQ in the germline V gene (reference sequence). The CDR3 covers 14 residues. The CDR3 nucleotides are TGTGCCAGCAGCCCCGGCGGATACGGAAACACCATATATTTT. Its protein product is CASSPGGYGNTIYF.

V gene TRBV29-1 combines with J gene TRBJ2-5, with D perhaps TRBD1 (6 bases). CDR1 and CDR2 (germline): SQVTM, ANQGSEA. The CDR3 is 13 amino acids. Deletions cut 2 bases from V and 4 bases from J, with 11 bases between. The CDR3 reads CSVEWGRAETQYF. CDR3 coding DNA: TGCAGCGTTGAATGGGGGCGGGCAGAGACCCAGTACTTC.

This chain joins TRBV4-1 and TRBJ2-7, with 7 positions matching TRBD1. Germline CDR1 reads MGHRA; CDR2 reads YSYEKL. The CDR3 is 16 residues long. Trimming took 4 bases from V and 0 from J; bases not matched to a gene: 9. The CDR3 DNA follows: TGCGCCAGCAGCCTTACCCGGGACAGACTCTCCTACGAGCAGTACTTC. Protein sequence: CASSLTRDRLSYEQYF.

The genes are TRBV5-6 and TRBJ2-7; TRBD2 matches at 14 bases. The germline CDR1 and CDR2 sequences are SGHDT and YYEEEE. With 5 bases clipped from V and 4 bases from J, the junction kept 11 bases outside the gene matches. The CDR3 runs 17 residues. The CDR3 DNA reads TGTGCCAGCAGTTTCGGACTAGCGGGGGGTCAGACATACGAGCAGTACTTC. Translating it yields CASSFGLAGGQTYEQYF. Filled out from reference TRBV5-6 and TRBJ2-7, the complete variable domain reads DAGVTQSPTHLIKTRGQQVTLRCSPKSGHDTVSWYQQALGQGPQFIFQYYEEEERQRGNFPDRFSGHQFPNYSSELNVNALLLGDSALYLCASSFGLAGGQTYEQYFGPGTRLTVT.

This clone was picked up a small number of times. The V call is TRBV27, the J call TRBJ1-5, with D maybe TRBD1 (5 bases). Trimming pared 6 bases from V and 4 bases from J, leaving 13 bases between. Germline values: CDR1 MNHEY, CDR2 SMNVEV (reference sequence). The CDR3 extends over 14 amino acids. The CDR3 DNA sequence: TGTGCCAGCAGCGCAGGGTCTTTGAATCAGCCCCAGCATTTT. Its protein product is CASSAGSLNQPQHF.

The chain recombines TRBV7-9 with TRBJ2-3; D uncertain. Germline V gene lookup returns CDR1 SEHNR and CDR2 FQNEAQ (reference sequence). This CDR3 has 13 amino acids. V was cut by 0 bases and J by 4 bases, with 5 bases left in between. CDR3 amino acids: CASSLAPSDTQYF. DNA for the CDR3: TGTGCCAGCAGCTTAGCCCCCTCAGATACGCAGTATTTT.

The V gene is TRBV5-5, the J gene TRBJ1-5; D unclear. This CDR3 spans 15 amino acids. Germline V gives CDR1 SGHKS, CDR2 YYEKEE (reference sequence). The V end lost 2 bases, the J end lost 6 bases, and 15 bases lay between the germline ends. CDR3 sequence: CASSFSGNTPQPQHF. The CDR3 coding sequence is TGTGCCAGCAGCTTTAGCGGGAACACCCCTCAGCCCCAGCATTTT. The variable domain in full, with the rest retrieved from reference TRBV5-5 and TRBJ1-5, is DAGVTQSPTHLIKTRGQQVTLRCSPISGHKSVSWYQQVLGQGPQFIFQYYEKEERGRGNFPDRFSARQFPNYSSELNVNALLLGDSALYLCASSFSGNTPQPQHFGDGTRLSIL.

The chain carries TRBV13 and TRBJ1-1; D perhaps matches TRBD1 (5 bases). The V end was cut by 4 bases, the J end by 8 bases, with 20 bases between. The CDR3 is 15 amino acids. Germline values: CDR1 PRHDT, CDR2 FYEKMQ (reference sequence). CDR3 bases: TGTGCCAGCAGCTCCCGCGGGACCCACTCTAGGGAAGCTTTCTTT. This encodes CASSSRGTHSREAFF.

The chain carries TRBV9 and TRBJ2-2; TRBD1 matches 7 bases. Germline lookup yields CDR1 SGDLS and CDR2 YYNGEE. V lost 4 bases and J lost 6; bases outside the gene matches: 12. The CDR3 is 16 amino acids. This CDR3 is CASSPRGFFRAGELFF. CDR3 in DNA: TGTGCCAGCAGCCCCAGGGGGTTCTTTAGGGCCGGGGAGCTGTTTTTT.